This T cell receptor (beta chain) was retrieved from a study of cytomegalovirus exposure and HLA in healthy donors. For the study at large: From about 180 million T cells, an earlier analysis saw approximately 110 million unique TCR beta sequences.

The CDR3 contains 16 residues. Trimming removed 2 bases from V and 3 bases from J; junction bases left unmatched: 5. Germline assignment: CDR1 LNHDA and CDR2 SQIVND (reference sequence). Turning to this clone: The antigen is not known.

Study results and limitations: For presence/absence analyses, sequencing depth was assumed to be roughly uniform across donors. The availability of immune exposure information extended only to CMV serostatus. The authors confirmed in vitro that a few CMV-associated chains were specific for CMV antigens.

PCR amplification relied on 60 Vbeta primers (plus 13 Jbeta primers). Some clones are missing from TCRdb's copy, which holds only in-frame ones; the method was immunoSEQ multiplex PCR. This sample carries more than 110,000 clones, 75% to 85% of them seen once, and the ten largest clones take roughly 2.4%. Sequenced input: PBMCs. The V and J genes are TRBV19 and TRBJ1-2, with 11 bases fitting TRBD1. The sequence derives from a man aged 45 to 65 in good health and CMV-seronegative. CDR3 nucleotides: TGTGCCAGTAGTATACAGGGACAGGGGGGATACTATGGCTACACCTTC. Translating it yields CASSIQGQGGYYGYTF. Filled out from reference TRBV19 and TRBJ1-2, the complete variable domain reads DGGITQSPKYLFRKEGQNVTLSCEQNLNHDAMYWYRQDPGQGLRLIYYSQIVNDFQKGDIAEGYSVSREKKESFPLTVTSAQKNPTAFYLCASSIQGQGGYYGYTFGSGTRLTVV.